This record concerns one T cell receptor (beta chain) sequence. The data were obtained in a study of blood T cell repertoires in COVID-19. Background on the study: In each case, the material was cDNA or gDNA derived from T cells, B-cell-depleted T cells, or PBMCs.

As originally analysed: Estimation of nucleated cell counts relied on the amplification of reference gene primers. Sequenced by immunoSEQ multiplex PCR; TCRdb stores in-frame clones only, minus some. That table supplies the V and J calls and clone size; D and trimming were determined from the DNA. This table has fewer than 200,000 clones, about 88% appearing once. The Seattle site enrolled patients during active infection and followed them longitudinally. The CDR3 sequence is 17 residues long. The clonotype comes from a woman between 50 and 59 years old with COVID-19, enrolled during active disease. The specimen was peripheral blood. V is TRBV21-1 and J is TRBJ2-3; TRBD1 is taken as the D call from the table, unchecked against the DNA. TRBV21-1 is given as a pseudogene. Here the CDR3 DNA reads TGTGCCAGCAGCAAAGGGACACCTGGCCCCGGTGGAGATACGCAGTATTTT. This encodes CASSKGTPGPGGDTQYF.